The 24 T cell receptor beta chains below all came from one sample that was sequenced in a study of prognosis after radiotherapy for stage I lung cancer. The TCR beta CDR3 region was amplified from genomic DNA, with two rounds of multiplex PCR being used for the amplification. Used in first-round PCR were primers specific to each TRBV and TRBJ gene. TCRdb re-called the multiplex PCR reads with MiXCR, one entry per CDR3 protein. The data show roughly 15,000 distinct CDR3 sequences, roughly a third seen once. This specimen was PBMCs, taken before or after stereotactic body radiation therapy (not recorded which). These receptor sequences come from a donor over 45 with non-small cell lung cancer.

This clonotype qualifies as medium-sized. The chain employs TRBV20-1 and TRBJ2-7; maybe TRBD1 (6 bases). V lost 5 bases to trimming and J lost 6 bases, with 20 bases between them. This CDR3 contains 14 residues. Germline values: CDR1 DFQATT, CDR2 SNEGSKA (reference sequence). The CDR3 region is CSARAAGAYGEQYF. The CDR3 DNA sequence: TGCAGTGCTCGGGCGGCAGGGGCCTACGGCGAGCAGTACTTC.

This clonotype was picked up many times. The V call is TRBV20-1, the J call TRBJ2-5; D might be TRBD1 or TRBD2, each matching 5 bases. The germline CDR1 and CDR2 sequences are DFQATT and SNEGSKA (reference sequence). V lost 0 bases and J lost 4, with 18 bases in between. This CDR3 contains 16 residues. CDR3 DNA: TGCAGTGCTAGAGATTTATACGGGGCGGCTCGAGAGACCCAGTACTTC. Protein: CSARDLYGAARETQYF.

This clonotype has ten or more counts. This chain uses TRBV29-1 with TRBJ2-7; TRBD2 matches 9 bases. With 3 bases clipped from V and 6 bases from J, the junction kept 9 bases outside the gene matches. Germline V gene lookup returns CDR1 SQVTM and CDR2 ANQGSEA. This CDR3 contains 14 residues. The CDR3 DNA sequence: TGCAGCGTTGAGGGCGGGAGGGGAGCGGGCGAGCAGTACTTC. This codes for CSVEGGRGAGEQYF.

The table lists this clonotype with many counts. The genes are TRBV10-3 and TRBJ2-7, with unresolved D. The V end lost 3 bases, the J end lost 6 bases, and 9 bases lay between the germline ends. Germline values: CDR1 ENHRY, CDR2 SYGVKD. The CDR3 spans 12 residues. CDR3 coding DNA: TGTGCCATCAGTGACCCCCAGGCCGAGCAGTACTTC. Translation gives CAISDPQAEQYF.

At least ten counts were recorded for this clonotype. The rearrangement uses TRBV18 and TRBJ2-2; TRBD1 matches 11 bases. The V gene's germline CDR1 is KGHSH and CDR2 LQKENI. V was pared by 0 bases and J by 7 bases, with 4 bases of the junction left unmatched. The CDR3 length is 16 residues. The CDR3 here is CASSPPRTGGYGELFF. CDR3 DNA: TGTGCCAGCTCACCACCCCGGACAGGGGGCTACGGGGAGCTGTTTTTT.

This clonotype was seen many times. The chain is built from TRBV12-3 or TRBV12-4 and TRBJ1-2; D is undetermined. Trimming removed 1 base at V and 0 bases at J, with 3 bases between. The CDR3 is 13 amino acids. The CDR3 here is CASSLGTNYGYTF. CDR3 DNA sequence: TGTGCCAGCAGTTTAGGAACTAACTATGGCTACACCTTC.

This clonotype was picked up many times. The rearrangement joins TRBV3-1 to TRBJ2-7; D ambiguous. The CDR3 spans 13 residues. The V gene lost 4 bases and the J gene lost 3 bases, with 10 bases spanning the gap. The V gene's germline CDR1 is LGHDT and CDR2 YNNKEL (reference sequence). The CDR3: CASSRLVGYEQYF. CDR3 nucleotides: TGTGCCAGCAGCCGTTTAGTGGGCTACGAGCAGTACTTC.

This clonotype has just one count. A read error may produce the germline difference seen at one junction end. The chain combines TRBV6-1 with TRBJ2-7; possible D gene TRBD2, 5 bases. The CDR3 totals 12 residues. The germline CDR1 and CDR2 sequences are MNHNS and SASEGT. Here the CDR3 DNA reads TGTGCCAGCAGTCCCTCATGGTGGGAGCATTACTTC. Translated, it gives CASSPSWWEHYF.

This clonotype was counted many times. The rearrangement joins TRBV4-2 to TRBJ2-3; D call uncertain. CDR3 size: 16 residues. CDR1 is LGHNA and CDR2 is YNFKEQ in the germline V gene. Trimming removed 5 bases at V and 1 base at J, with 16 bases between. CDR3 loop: CASSAEAIAGTDTQYF. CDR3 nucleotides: TGTGCCAGCAGCGCCGAAGCAATAGCAGGCACAGATACGCAGTATTTT.

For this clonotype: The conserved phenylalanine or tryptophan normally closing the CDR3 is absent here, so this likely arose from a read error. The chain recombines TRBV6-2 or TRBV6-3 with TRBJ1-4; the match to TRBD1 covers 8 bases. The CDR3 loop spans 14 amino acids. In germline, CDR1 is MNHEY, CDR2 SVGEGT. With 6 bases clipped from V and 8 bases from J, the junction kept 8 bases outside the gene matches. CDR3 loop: CASSQTGAVEKLFS. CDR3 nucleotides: TGTGCCAGCAGCCAGACAGGGGCGGTGGAAAAACTGTTTTCT.

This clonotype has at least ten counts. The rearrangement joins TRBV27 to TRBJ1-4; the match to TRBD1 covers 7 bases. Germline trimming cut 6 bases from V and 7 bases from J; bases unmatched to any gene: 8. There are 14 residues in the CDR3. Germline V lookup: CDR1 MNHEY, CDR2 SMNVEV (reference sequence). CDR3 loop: CASRRQGYFEKLFF. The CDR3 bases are TGTGCCAGCAGGAGACAGGGCTATTTTGAAAAACTGTTTTTT. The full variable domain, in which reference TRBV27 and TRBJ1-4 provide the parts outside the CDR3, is EAQVTQNPRYLITVTGKKLTVTCSQNMNHEYMSWYRQDPGLGLRQIYYSMNVEVTDKGDVPEGYKVSRKEKRNFPLILESPSPNQTSLYFCASRRQGYFEKLFFGSGTQLSVL.

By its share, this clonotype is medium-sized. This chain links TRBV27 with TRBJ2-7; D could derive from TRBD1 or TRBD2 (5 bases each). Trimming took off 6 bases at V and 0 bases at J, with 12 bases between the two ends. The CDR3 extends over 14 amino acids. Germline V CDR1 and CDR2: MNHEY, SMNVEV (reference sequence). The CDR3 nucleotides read TGTGCCAGCAGCCCATGGGGGTACTCCTACGAGCAGTACTTC. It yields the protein CASSPWGYSYEQYF.

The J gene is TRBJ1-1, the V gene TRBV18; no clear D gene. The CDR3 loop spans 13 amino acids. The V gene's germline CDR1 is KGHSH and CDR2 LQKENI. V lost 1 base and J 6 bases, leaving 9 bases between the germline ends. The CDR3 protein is CASSPQGNPEAFF. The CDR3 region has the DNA TGTGCCAGCTCACCACAAGGTAACCCTGAAGCTTTCTTT.

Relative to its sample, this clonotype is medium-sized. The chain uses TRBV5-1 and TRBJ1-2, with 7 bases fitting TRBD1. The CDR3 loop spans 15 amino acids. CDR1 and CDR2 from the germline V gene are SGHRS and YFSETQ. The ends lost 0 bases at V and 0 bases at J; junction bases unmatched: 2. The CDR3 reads CASSLGDRANYGYTF. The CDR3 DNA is TGCGCCAGCAGCTTGGGCGACAGGGCTAACTATGGCTACACCTTC.

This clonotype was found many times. CDR3 sequence (DNA): TGTGCCAGCAGCTTATTAATCAGGGTGGAAACCGGGGAGCTGTTTTTT. It is translated as CASSLLIRVETGELFF. The chain employs TRBV7-9 and TRBJ2-2; D might be TRBD1 (5 bases). The germline gives CDR1 SEHNR, CDR2 FQNEAQ (reference sequence). The CDR3 consists of 16 residues. V lost 2 bases to trimming and J lost 5 bases, with 15 bases between them. Supplemented by reference TRBV7-9 and TRBJ2-2, the full variable domain reads DTGVSQNPRHKITKRGQNVTFRCDPISEHNRLYWYRQTLGQGPEFLTYFQNEAQLEKSRLLSDRFSAERPKGSFSTLEIQRTEQGDSAMYLCASSLLIRVETGELFFGEGSRLTVL.

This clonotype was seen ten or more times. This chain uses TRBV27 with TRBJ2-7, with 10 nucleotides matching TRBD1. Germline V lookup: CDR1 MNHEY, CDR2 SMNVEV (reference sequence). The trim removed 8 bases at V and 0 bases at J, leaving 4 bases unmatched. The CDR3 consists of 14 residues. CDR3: CASAGQGGSYEQYF. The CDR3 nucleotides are TGTGCCAGCGCAGGACAGGGGGGCTCCTACGAGCAGTACTTC.

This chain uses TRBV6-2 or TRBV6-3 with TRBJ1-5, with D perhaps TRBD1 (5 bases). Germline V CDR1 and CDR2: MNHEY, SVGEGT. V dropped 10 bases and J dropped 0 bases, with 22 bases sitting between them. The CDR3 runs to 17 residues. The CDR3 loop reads CANNMKRTHTSNQPQHF. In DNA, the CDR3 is TGTGCCAACAATATGAAGAGGACACATACTAGCAATCAGCCCCAGCATTTT.

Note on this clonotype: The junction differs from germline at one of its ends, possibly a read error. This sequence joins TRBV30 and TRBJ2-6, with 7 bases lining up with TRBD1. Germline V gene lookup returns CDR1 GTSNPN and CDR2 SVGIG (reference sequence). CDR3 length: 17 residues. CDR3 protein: CAWSAGAGGSGDNVLTF. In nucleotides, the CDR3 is TGTGCCTGGAGTGCAGGGGCAGGGGGTTCTGGGGACAACGTCCTGACTTTC.

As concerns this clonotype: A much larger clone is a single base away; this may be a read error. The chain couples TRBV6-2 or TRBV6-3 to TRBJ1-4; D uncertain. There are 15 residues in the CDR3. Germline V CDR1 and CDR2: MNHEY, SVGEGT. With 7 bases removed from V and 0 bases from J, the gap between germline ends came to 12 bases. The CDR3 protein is CASNLATSTNEKLFF. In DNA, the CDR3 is TGTGCCAGCAACCTTGCGACGTCAACTAATGAAAAACTGTTTTTT.

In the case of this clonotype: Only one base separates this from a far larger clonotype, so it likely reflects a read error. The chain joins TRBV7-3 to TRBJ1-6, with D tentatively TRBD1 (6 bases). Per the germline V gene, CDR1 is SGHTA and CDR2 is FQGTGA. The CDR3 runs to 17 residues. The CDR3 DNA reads TGCGCCAGCAGGCAAGACACGAACACAGGGTGGTCTTCACCCCTCCACTTT. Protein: CASRQDTNTGWSSPLHF. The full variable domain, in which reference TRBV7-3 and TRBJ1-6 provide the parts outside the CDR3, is GAGVSQTPSNKVTEKGKYVELRCDPISGHTALYWYRQSLGQGPEFLIYFQGTGAADDSGLPNDRFFAVRPEGSVSTLKIQRTERGDSAVYLCASRQDTNTGWSSPLHFGNGTRLTVT.

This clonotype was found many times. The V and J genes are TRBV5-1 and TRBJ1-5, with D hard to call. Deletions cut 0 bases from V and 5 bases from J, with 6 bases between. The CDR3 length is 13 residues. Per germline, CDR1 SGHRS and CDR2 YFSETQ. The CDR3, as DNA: TGCGCCAGCAGCTTGGGAGTAGATCAGCCCCAGCATTTT. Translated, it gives CASSLGVDQPQHF.

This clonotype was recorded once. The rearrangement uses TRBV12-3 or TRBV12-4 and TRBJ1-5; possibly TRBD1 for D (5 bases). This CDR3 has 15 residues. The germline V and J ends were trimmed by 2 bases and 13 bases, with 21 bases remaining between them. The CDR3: CASSLPGTVQSEQHF. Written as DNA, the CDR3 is TGTGCCAGCAGTTTACCGGGGACGGTGCAATCAGAACAGCATTTT.

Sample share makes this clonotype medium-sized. The CDR3 coding sequence is TGTGCCAGCACCTTCCCCGGGACAACGGGCGAGCAGTACTTC. Its protein is CASTFPGTTGEQYF. V usage is TRBV28 and J usage is TRBJ2-7; the D gene is possibly TRBD1 (6 bases). V dropped 7 bases and J dropped 6 bases, with 19 bases sitting between them. CDR3 size: 14 residues. Germline-derived CDR1 and CDR2 are MDHEN and SYDVKM.

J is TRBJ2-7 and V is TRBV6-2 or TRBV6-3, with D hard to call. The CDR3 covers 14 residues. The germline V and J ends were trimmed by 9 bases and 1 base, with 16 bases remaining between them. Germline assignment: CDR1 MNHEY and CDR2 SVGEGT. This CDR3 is CARSAAYKSYEQYF. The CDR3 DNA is TGTGCCAGAAGTGCTGCCTATAAATCCTACGAGCAGTACTTC.